This TCR beta chain was recorded in a study of control samples from healthy donors and cancer patients. This clone was seen once. Trimming pared 5 bases from V and 1 base from J, leaving 11 bases between. Germline CDR1 LNHDA, CDR2 SQIVND (reference sequence). The CDR3 has 14 amino acids. Sequenced by immunoSEQ multiplex PCR; TCRdb stores in-frame clones only, minus some. Among roughly 120,000 clones listed, about 92% were seen once. This chain uses TRBV19 with TRBJ1-1; D unresolved. What was sequenced was PBMCs. The sequence came from a man aged 50-60 years with head and neck cancer. The CDR3 is CASSGQTPNTEAFF. CDR3 coding DNA: TGTGCCAGTAGTGGGCAGACACCGAACACTGAAGCTTTCTTT.